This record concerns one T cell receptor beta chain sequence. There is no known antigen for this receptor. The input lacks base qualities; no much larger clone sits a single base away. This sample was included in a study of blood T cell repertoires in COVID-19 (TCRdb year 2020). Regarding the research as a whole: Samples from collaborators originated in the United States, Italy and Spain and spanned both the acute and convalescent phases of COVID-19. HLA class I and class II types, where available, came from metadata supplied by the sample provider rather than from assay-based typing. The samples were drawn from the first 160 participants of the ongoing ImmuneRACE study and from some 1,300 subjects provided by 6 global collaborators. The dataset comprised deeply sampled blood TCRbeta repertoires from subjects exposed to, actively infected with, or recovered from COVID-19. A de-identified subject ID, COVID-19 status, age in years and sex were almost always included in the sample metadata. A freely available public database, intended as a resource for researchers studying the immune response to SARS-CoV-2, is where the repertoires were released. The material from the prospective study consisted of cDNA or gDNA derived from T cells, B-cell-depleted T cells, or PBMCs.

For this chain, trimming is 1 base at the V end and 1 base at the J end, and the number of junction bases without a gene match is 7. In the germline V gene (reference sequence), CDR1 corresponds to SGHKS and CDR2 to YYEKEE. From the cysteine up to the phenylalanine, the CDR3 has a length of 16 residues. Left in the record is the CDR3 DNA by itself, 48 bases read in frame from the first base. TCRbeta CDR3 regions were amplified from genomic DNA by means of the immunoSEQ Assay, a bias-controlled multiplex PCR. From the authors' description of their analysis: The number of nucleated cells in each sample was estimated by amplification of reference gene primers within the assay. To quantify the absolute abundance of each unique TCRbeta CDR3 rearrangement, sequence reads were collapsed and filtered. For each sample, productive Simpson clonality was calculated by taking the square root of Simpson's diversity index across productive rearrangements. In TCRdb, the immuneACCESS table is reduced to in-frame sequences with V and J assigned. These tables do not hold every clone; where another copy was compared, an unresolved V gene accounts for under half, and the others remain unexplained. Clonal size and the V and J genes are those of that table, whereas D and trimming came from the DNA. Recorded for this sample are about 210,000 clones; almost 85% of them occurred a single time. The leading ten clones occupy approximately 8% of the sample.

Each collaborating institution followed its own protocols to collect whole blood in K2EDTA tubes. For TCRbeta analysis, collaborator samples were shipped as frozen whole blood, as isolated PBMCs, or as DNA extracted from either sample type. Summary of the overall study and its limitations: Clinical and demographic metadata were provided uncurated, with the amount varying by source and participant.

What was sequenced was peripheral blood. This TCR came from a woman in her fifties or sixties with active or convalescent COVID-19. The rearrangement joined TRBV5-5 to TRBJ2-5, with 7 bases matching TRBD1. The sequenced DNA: TGTGCCAGCAGCTTGCTCTCGACAGGGTTCCAAGAGACCCAGTACTTC. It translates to CASSLLSTGFQETQYF.